This record concerns one TCR beta chain sequence. Its specificity is not known. This entry belongs to a study of T cells in Graves' hyperthyroidism and ophthalmopathy. General study results and limits: The model's output predicted ophthalmopathy at a median of 6.5 months prior to onset.

The CDR3 runs 14 residues. Per germline, CDR1 SQVTM and CDR2 ANQGSEA. Trimming removed 4 bases from V and 4 bases from J; junction bases left unmatched: 9. The study defined stable Graves' hyperthyroidism as no ophthalmopathy progression within 18 months. The patients, who ranged from 18 to 65 in age, presented with newly diagnosed hyperthyroidism lasting under 2 months. Clinical symptoms, serum thyroxine, TRAb, thyroid ultrasound and orbital computed tomography informed diagnoses. RNA transcripts served as the template for amplifying TCR beta CDR3 regions. The HTBI primer set was used in a first-round RT-PCR of the TCR CDR3. TCRdb re-derived calls from the multiplex PCR reads in MiXCR, one entry per CDR3 protein. This sample has 450,000 to 700,000 distinct CDR3 sequences, with 35% to 55% found just once.

The rearrangement joins TRBV29-1 to TRBJ2-5, with 7 bases fitting TRBD2. Material for sequencing was peripheral blood or thyroid tissue (not recorded which). The sequence was obtained from a woman aged 18-29 years with Graves' hyperthyroidism. The CDR3 coding sequence is TGCAGCGTTGTGCCGGCGGGAGTAGGAGAGACCCAGTACTTC. Protein: CSVVPAGVGETQYF.